This TCR beta chain was observed in a study of T cell responses to AZD1222 COVID-19 vaccine. Assay: immunoSEQ multiplex PCR; the TCRdb copy retains only in-frame clones and omits some. The sample holds about 120,000 clones; 89% are singletons and the top ten take approximately 1.5%. The V end was cut by 5 bases, the J end by 5 bases, with 4 bases between. CDR1 and CDR2 (germline): SGHNT, YENEEA. The length of the CDR3 is 11 residues. V usage is TRBV11-3 and J usage is TRBJ2-1; D is unclear. The sequence derives from an adult in good health. Here the sequenced sample was peripheral blood, taken on day 0 of AZD1222 vaccination. Here the CDR3 reads CASSDHNEQFF. For the CDR3, the DNA is TGTGCCAGCAGCGACCACAATGAGCAGTTCTTC.